This T cell receptor (beta chain) was documented in a study of preoperative IRX-2 immunotherapy in early breast cancer. J was trimmed by 3 bases and V by 6 bases; bases with no gene match: 11. Germline loops: CDR1 MNHGY, CDR2 SAAAGT. The CDR3 totals 15 residues. Treatment indicated: preoperative locoregional IRX-2 cytokine immunotherapy. Profiling relied on immunoSEQ multiplex PCR, and the TCRdb table lists in-frame clones only, not all of them. The sample records about 28,000 clones, roughly four fifths being singletons. Sampling was conducted from a patient treated with IRX-2 immunotherapy. The TCR was taken from a human donor with breast cancer. This chain connects TRBV6-8 to TRBJ2-7; the match to TRBD1 covers 7 bases. Here the CDR3 DNA reads TGTGCCAGCAGATTGCAACCGGGACAGCTCTACGAGCAGTACTTC. Protein sequence: CASRLQPGQLYEQYF.